The following is a TCR beta chain sequence with its context. The source of the sample is a study of blood T cell repertoires in COVID-19. About the study: COVID-19 samples collected from the United States, Italy and Spain covered acute and convalescent phases. PBMCs, B-cell-depleted T cells, or T cells were the source of the cDNA or gDNA that made up the material.

The assay was immunoSEQ multiplex PCR, and TCRdb's table has in-frame clones only and misses some. The data show about 170,000 clones, with under 80% seen just once and 2.5% to 3.5% held by the top ten. This CDR3 comprises 13 residues. Unmatched junction bases numbered 4, after V lost 4 bases and J lost 5 bases. The V call is TRBV12-3 or TRBV12-4, the J call TRBJ1-1; 7 bases fit TRBD1. The source of this sequence is a woman older than 75 with acute or convalescent COVID-19. Sequencing was carried out using peripheral blood. CDR3 amino acids: CASSSGQETEAFF. CDR3 in DNA: TGTGCCAGCAGTTCTGGACAGGAGACTGAAGCTTTCTTT.